This T cell receptor beta chain stems from a study of CD8+ T cells in alopecia areata. Broader study findings: Patients shared TCRs less clearly than mice did, possibly for HLA-related reasons.

The germline V gene encodes CDR1 NNHDY and CDR2 SYVADS. The length of the CDR3 is 11 residues. Following extraction, RNA underwent reverse transcription to cDNA, which served as the sequencing template. The assay was immunoSEQ multiplex PCR, and TCRdb's table has in-frame clones only and misses some. This sample comprises over 15,000 clones, none seen once only. This clone was seen ten or more times. The antigen is unknown. Gene names follow the mouse nomenclature. The CDR3 goes on 4 residues after the read ends, and that part is filled in from the germline J gene. A panel of CD4, CD8alpha, NKG2D, NKG2ACE and other markers served to sort pooled cutaneous lymph node cells.

Sequencing used CD8+ T cells sorted from a lymph node. This TCR derives from a C3H/HeJ mouse with alopecia areata. For this strain, the MHC haplotype corresponds to H2-k. V gene TRBV13-3 combines with J gene TRBJ2-4; TRBD1 might be the D (5 bases). The sequenced CDR3 bases are TGTGCCAGCAGGGACAAAAAC. It encodes CASRDKN. The full CDR3 reads CASRDKNTLYF.